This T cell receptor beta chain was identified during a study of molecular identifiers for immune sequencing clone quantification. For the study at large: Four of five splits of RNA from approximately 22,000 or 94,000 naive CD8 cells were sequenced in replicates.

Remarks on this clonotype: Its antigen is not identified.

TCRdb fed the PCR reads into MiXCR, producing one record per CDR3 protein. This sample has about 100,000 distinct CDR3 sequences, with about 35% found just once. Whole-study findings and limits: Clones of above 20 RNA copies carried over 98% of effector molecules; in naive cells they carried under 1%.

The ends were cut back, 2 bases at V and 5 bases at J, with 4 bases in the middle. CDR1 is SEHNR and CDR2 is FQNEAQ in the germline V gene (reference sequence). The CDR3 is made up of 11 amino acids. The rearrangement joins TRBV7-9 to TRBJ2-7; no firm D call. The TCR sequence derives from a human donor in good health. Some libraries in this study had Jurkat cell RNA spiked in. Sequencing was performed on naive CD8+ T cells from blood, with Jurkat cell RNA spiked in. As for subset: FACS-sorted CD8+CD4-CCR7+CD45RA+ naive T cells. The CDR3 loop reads CASSLFDEQYF. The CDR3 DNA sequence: TGTGCCAGCAGCTTATTCGACGAGCAGTACTTC. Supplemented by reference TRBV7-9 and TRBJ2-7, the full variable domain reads DTGVSQNPRHKITKRGQNVTFRCDPISEHNRLYWYRQTLGQGPEFLTYFQNEAQLEKSRLLSDRFSAERPKGSFSTLEIQRTEQGDSAMYLCASSLFDEQYFGPGTRLTVT.